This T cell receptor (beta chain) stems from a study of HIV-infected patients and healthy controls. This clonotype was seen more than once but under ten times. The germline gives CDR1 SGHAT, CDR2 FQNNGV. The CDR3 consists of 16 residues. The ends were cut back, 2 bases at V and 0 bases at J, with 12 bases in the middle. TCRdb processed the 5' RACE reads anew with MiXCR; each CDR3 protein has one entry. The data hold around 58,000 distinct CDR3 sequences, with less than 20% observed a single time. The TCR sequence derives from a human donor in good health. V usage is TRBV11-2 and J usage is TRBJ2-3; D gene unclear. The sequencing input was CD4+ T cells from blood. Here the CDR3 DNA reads TGTGCCAGCAGCTTAATTGGCGGAGCGAGCACAGATACGCAGTATTTT. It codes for CASSLIGGASTDTQYF.